This entry is about one TCR beta chain. The entry originates in a study of control samples from healthy donors and cancer patients. CDR3 length equals 13 residues. J lost 8 bases, V lost 3 bases, and 4 bases had no gene match. Germline V gene lookup returns CDR1 ENHRY and CDR2 SYGVKD. Sequencing used immunoSEQ multiplex PCR; TCRdb keeps in-frame clones, though not all of them. Of about 94,000 clones detected, approximately 90% appear once; the ten largest clones hold less than 4.5%. The TCR sequence derives from a woman aged 18 to 35 in good health. The sequenced material came from blood. The rearrangement joins TRBV10-3 to TRBJ1-1; the match to TRBD1 covers 9 bases. CDR3 in DNA: TGTGCCATCAGTGAATGGGGACAGGGAGAAGCTTTCTTT. Protein sequence: CAISEWGQGEAFF.